This TCR beta chain was recorded in a study of a mutant IDH1 vaccine in newly diagnosed glioma. For the study at large: The therapy given earlier, which was standard therapy, consisted of radiotherapy, temozolomide, or both, and most of the patients received both.

Time point in this sample: week 47, end of study. Every vaccine dose comprised 300 ug of mutant IDH1 20-mer peptide plus topical imiquimod. Libraries were prepared by immunoSEQ multiplex PCR; TCRdb keeps only in-frame clonotypes and omits some of them. This table has some 40,000 clones, roughly 71% appearing once. Regarding this clone: Its antigen is as yet unknown.

Trimming left V 2 bases short and J 2 bases short, with 4 bases between. The V gene's germline CDR1 is MNHEY and CDR2 SVGAGI. CDR3 size: 13 residues. This receptor was identified in a man in his forties with glioma. The chain links TRBV6-5 to TRBJ1-5; unclear D gene. The specimen was PBMCs, collected from a glioma patient whose treatment included an IDH1 peptide vaccine. The CDR3 nucleotides read TGTGCCAGCAGTTACGGTGGCAATCAGCCCCAGCATTTT. Translated, it gives CASSYGGNQPQHF.